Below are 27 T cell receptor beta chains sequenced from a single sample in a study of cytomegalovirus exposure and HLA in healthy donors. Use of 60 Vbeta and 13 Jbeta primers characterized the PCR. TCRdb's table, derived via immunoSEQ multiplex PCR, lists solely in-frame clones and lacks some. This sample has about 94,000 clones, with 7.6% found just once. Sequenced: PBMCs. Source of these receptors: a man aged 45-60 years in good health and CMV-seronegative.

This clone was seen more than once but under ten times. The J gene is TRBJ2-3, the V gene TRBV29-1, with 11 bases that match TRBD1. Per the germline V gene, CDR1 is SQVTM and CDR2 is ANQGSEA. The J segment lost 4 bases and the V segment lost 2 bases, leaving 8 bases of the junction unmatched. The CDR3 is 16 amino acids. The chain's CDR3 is CSVEKRTGGFADTQYF. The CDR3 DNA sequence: TGCAGCGTTGAAAAGAGGACAGGGGGCTTCGCAGATACGCAGTATTTT.

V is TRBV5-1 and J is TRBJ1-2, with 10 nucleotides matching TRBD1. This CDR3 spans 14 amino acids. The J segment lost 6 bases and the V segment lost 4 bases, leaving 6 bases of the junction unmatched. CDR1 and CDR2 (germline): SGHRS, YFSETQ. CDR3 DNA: TGCGCCAGCAGCGGCGGACAGGGGGTTAATGGCTACACCTTC. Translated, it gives CASSGGQGVNGYTF.

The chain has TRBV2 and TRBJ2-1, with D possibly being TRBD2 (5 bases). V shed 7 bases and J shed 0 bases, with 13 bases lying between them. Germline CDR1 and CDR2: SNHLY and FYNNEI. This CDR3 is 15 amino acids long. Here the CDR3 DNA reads TGTGCCAGCACCTATGGGAGTAGCTCCTACAATGAGCAGTTCTTC. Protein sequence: CASTYGSSSYNEQFF.

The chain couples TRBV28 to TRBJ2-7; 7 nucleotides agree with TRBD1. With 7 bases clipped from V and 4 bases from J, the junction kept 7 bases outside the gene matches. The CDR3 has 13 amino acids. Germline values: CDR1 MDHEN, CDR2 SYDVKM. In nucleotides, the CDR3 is TGTGCCAGCACCTCAAGGGGGCCTTACGAGCAGTACTTC. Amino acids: CASTSRGPYEQYF.

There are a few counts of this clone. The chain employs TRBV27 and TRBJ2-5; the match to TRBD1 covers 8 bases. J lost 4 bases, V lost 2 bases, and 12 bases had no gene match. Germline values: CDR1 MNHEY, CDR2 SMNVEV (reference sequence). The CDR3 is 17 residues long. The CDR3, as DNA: TGTGCCAGCAGTTTAGACGGACAGGGCCCGGGTCCAGAGACCCAGTACTTC. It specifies CASSLDGQGPGPETQYF.

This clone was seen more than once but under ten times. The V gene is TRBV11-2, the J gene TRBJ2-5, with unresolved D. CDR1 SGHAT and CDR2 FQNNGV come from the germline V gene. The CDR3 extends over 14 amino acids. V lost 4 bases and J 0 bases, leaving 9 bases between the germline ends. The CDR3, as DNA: TGTGCCAGCAGCTCAAACTCGTACCAAGAGACCCAGTACTTC. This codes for CASSSNSYQETQYF.

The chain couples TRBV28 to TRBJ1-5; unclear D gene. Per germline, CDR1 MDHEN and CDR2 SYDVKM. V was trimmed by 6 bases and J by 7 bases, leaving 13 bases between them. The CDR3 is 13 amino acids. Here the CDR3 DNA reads TGTGCCAGCAGGGGAGGCCCAGGACAGCCCCAGCATTTT. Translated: CASRGGPGQPQHF.

The CDR3 DNA is TGTGCCAGCAGCCAAGATCGAGTCGGTTCAAACACCATATATTTT. It encodes CASSQDRVGSNTIYF. J is TRBJ1-3 and V is TRBV14; no reliable D call. V was shortened by 0 bases and J by 6 bases, with 12 bases between the two germline ends. This CDR3 has 15 residues. The germline CDR1 and CDR2 sequences are SGHDN and FVKESK.

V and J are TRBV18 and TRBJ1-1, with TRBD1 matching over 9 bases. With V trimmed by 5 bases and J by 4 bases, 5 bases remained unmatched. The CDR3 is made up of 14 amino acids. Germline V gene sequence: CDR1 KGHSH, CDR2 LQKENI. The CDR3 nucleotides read TGTGCCAGCTCAGCGGGACAGGGATCCACTGAAGCTTTCTTT. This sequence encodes CASSAGQGSTEAFF.

The DNA of the CDR3 is TGTGCCAGCTCACCTCAGGGGAATCAAGAGACCCAGTACTTC. Amino acids: CASSPQGNQETQYF. V gene TRBV18 combines with J gene TRBJ2-5; tentatively, D is TRBD1 (6 bases). With 3 bases removed from V and 2 bases from J, the gap between germline ends came to 10 bases. This CDR3 is 14 amino acids long. Germline V lookup: CDR1 KGHSH, CDR2 LQKENI.

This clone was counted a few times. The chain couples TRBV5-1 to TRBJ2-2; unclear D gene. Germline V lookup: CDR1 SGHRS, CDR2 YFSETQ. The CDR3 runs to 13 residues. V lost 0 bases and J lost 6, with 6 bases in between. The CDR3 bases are TGCGCCAGCAGCTTGGCCATTGCCGGGGAGCTGTTTTTT. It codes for CASSLAIAGELFF.

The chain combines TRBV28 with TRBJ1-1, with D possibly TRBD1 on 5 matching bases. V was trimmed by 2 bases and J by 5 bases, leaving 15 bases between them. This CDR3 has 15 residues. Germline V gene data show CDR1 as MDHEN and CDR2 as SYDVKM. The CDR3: CASSLLDSGGTEAFF. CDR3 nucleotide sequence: TGTGCCAGCAGTTTACTGGACTCGGGGGGGACTGAAGCTTTCTTT.

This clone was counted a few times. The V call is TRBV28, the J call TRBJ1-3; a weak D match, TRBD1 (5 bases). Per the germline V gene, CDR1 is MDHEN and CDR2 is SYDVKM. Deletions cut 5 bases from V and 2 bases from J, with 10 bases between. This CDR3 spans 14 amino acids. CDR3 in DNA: TGTGCCAGCAGTCCGACGGGGGCTGGAAACACCATATATTTT. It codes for CASSPTGAGNTIYF.

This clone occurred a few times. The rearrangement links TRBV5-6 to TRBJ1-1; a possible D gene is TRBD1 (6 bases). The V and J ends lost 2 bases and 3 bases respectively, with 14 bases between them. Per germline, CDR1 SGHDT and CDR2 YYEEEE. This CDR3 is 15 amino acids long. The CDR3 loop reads CASSFGAGADTEAFF. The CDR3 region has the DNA TGTGCCAGCAGCTTCGGAGCGGGGGCGGACACTGAAGCTTTCTTT.

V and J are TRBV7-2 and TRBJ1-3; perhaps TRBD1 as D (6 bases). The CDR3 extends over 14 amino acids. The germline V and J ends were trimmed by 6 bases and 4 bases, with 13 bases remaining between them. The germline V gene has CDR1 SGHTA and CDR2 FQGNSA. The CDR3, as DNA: TGTGCCAGCAGGGCCGGGACAAGCGGAAACACCATATATTTT. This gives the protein CASRAGTSGNTIYF.

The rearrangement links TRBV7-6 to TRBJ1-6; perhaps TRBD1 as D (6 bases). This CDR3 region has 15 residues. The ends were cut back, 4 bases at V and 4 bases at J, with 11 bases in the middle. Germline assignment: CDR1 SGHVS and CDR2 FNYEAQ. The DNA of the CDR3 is TGTGCCAGCAGCTCCAGGGGCCCTTATAATTCACCCCTCCACTTT. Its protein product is CASSSRGPYNSPLHF.

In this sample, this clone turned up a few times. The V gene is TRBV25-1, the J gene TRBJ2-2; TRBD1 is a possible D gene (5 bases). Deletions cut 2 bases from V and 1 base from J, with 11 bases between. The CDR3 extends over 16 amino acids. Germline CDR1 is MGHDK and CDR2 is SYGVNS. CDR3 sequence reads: CASSEGWGGNTGELFF. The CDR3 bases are TGTGCCAGCAGTGAAGGGTGGGGCGGGAACACCGGGGAGCTGTTTTTT.

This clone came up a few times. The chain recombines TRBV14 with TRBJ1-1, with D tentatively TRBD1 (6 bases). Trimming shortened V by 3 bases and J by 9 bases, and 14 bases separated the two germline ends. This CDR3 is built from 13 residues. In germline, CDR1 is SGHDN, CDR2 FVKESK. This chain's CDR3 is CASSHLITGQAFF. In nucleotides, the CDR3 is TGTGCCAGCAGCCATCTGATCACAGGGCAAGCTTTCTTT.

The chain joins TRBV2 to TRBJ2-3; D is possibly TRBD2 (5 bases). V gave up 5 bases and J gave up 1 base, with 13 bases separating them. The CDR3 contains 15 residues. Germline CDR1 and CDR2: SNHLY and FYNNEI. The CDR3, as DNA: TGTGCCAGCAGTTCCCCAGGAGGAGGCACAGATACGCAGTATTTT. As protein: CASSSPGGGTDTQYF.

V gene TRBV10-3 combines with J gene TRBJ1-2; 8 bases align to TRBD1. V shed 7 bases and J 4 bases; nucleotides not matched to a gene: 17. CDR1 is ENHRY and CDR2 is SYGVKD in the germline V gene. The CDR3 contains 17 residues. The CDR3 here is CAIKTPGTGLKSYGYTF. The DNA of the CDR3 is TGTGCCATCAAAACTCCCGGGACAGGCCTTAAATCCTATGGCTACACCTTC.

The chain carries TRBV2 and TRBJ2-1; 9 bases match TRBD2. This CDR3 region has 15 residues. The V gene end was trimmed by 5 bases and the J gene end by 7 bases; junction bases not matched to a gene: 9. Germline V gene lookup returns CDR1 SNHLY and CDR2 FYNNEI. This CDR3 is CASSTTASGINEQFF. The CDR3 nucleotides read TGTGCCAGCAGTACAACGGCTAGCGGGATAAATGAGCAGTTCTTC.

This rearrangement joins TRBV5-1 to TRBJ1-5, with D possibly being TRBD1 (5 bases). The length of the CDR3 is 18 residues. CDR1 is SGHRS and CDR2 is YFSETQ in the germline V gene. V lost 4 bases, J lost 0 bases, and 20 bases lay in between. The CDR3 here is CASSLMKDSLYSNQPQHF. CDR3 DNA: TGCGCCAGCAGCCTAATGAAAGACAGTCTTTATAGCAATCAGCCCCAGCATTTT.

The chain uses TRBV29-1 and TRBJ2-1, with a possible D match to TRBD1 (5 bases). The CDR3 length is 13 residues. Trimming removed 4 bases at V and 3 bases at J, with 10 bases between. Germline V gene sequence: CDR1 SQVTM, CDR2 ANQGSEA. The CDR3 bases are TGCAGCGTTGGTCCAGGGTTCTACAATGAGCAGTTCTTC. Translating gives CSVGPGFYNEQFF.

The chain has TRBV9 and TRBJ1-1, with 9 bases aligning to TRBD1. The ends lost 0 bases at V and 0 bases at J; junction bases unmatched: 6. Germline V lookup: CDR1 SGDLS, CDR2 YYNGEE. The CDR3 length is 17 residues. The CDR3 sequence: CASSVVGQGIMNTEAFF. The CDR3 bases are TGTGCCAGCAGCGTAGTAGGACAGGGGATAATGAACACTGAAGCTTTCTTT.

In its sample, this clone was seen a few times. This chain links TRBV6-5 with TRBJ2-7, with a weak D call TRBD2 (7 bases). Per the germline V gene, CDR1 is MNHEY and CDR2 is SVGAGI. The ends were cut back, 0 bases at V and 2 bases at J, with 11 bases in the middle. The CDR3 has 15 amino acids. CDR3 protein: CASSYSTGGPYEQYF. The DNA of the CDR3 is TGTGCCAGCAGTTACTCGACGGGGGGCCCCTACGAGCAGTACTTC.

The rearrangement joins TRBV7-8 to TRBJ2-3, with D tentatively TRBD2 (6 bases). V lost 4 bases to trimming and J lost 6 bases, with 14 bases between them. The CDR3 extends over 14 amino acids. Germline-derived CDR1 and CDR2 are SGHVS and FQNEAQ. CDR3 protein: CASSSTGTDDTQYF. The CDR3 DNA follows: TGTGCCAGCAGCTCGACCGGGACTGACGATACGCAGTATTTT.

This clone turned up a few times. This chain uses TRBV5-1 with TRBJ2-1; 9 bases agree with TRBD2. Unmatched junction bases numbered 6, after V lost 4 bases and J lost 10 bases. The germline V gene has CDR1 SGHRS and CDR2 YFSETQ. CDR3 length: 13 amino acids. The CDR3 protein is CASSIAGEREQFF. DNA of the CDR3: TGCGCCAGCAGCATAGCGGGAGAAAGGGAGCAGTTCTTC.